This T cell receptor (beta chain) was found in a study of cytomegalovirus exposure and HLA in healthy donors. Study-level results: Further analysis, carried out later, found HLA-associated TCR beta chains more clonally expanded than equally common other chains. Through in vitro validation, three CMV-associated chains were shown to be specific for CMV antigens. When presence/absence was analysed, sequencing depth was taken to be roughly uniform across donors.

This PCR relied on a set of 60 Vbeta primers and 13 Jbeta primers. In the original workflow: Later, tens of millions of unique TCR beta chains were counted in an analysis, and some 9.9 million of them were shared. Sequencing used immunoSEQ multiplex PCR; TCRdb keeps in-frame clones, though not all of them. V and J calls and clone size are as listed in that table; D and trimming were resolved from the DNA. The table records 150,000 to 200,000 clones, roughly three quarters of them present only once. The V gene lost 5 bases and the J gene lost 7 bases, with 15 bases spanning the gap. CDR1 SGHAT and CDR2 FQNNGV come from the germline V gene. The CDR3 spans 14 residues. On this clone itself: The antigen is undetermined.

The TCR was taken from a woman between 45 and 65 years old in good health and CMV-seronegative. The source material was PBMCs. J is TRBJ2-1 and V is TRBV11-2; D possibly corresponds to TRBD1 (7 bases). CDR3 sequence reads: CASSQGGVGNEQFF. The CDR3 nucleotides are TGTGCCAGCAGCCAGGGGGGAGTTGGGAATGAGCAGTTCTTC.